This TCR beta chain was captured by sequencing in a study of CD8 T cells in ankylosing spondylitis. TCRdb recomputed calls from the 5' RACE reads with MiXCR, one row per CDR3 protein. The sample holds approximately 190,000 distinct CDR3 sequences, 10% to 15% seen once. Study-level points and caveats: Disease-linked clones bore a CD8+ phenotype, appearing relatively rarely in peripheral blood.

This clonotype was counted at least ten times. No antigen is known for it. Sequencing used blood, either unsorted or a sorted T cell fraction (not recorded which). The TCR originated in a female donor with ankylosing spondylitis or in good health (not recorded which).

The CDR3 protein is CASSQNAYNEQFF. The CDR3 coding sequence is TGTGCCAGCAGTCAAAACGCATACAATGAGCAGTTCTTC. This chain joins TRBV12-3 or TRBV12-4 and TRBJ2-1; D is uncertain. The CDR3 has 13 residues. V lost 5 bases and J 4 bases, leaving 9 bases between the germline ends.